Sequencing of this T cell receptor (beta chain) was carried out in a study of blood T cell repertoires in COVID-19. On the study more broadly: Sites in the United States, Italy and Spain provided acute and convalescent COVID-19 samples. T cells, B-cell-depleted T cells, or PBMCs supplied cDNA or gDNA.

Original processing methods: Counts of nucleated cells, estimated from reference gene primer amplification, were obtained. Here immunoSEQ multiplex PCR was the method, and the copy in TCRdb shows in-frame clones only, minus some. V and J calls and clone size are as listed in that table; D and trimming were resolved from the DNA. The data hold some 180,000 clones, with roughly 80% observed a single time. V lost 6 bases to trimming and J lost 8 bases, with 19 bases between them. CDR1 MDHEN and CDR2 SYDVKM come from the germline V gene. This CDR3 contains 15 residues. The sample taken for sequencing was peripheral blood. The V gene is TRBV28, the J gene TRBJ1-4; D is perhaps TRBD1 (6 bases). This TCR derives from a woman aged 55-70 years with COVID-19, enrolled during active disease. Written as DNA, the CDR3 is TGTGCCAGCAGACTCCTGGACAGACCGGCGGAAAAACTGTTTTTT. Encoded protein: CASRLLDRPAEKLFF.